This T cell receptor beta chain was sequenced for a study of T cell responses to AZD1222 COVID-19 vaccine. A note on this clone: Its antigen is unidentified.

Measured with immunoSEQ multiplex PCR; TCRdb has only the in-frame clones, and not every one. The sample has over 100,000 clones; more than 80% are singletons. Study-wide findings and caveats: Just a handful of AZD1222 recipients tested seropositive at baseline. Reportedly, close to half of spike-specific TCRs are directed against unmutated variant regions.

Trimming pared 7 bases from V and 3 bases from J, leaving 8 bases between. The CDR3 covers 12 residues. Per the germline V gene, CDR1 is SGDLS and CDR2 is YYNGEE. Sequences were derived from peripheral blood, sampled on day 0 of AZD1222 vaccination. The sequence was obtained from an adult in good health. The V call is TRBV9, the J call TRBJ1-5, with unresolved D. The chain's CDR3 is CASGPDNQPQHF. CDR3 sequence (DNA): TGTGCCAGCGGGCCGGACAATCAGCCCCAGCATTTT. Full variable domain (remainder filled in from reference TRBV9 and TRBJ1-5): DSGVTQTPKHLITATGQRVTLRCSPRSGDLSVYWYQQSLDQGLQFLIQYYNGEERAKGNILERFSAQQFPDLHSELNLSSLELGDSALYFCASGPDNQPQHFGDGTRLSIL.